This TCR beta chain was captured in a study of blood T cell repertoires in COVID-19. This clone has just a few counts. V shed 9 bases, J shed 4 bases, and the junction held 6 bases outside the gene matches. The germline V gene encodes CDR1 SNHLY and CDR2 FYNNEI. CDR3 length: 14 amino acids. TCRdb's copy holds only in-frame clones and misses some; the assay was immunoSEQ multiplex PCR. Of hundreds of thousands of clones in the sample, around 85% were seen once. The source material was peripheral blood. This receptor was taken from a woman between 45 and 65 years old with active or convalescent COVID-19. V gene TRBV2 combines with J gene TRBJ2-3, with 11 nucleotides matching TRBD2. The CDR3 nucleotides are TGTGCCAGTGGGGGACTAGCGGTCGCAGATACGCAGTATTTT. Protein product: CASGGLAVADTQYF.